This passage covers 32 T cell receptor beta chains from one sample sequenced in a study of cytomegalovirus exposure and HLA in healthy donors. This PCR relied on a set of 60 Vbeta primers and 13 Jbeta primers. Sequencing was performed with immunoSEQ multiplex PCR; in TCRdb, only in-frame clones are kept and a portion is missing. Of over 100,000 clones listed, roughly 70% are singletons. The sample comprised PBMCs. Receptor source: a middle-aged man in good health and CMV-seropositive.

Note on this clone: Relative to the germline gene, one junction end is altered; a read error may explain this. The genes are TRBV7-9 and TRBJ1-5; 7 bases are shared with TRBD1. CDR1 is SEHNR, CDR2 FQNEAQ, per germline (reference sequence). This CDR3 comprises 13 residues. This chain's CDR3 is CASSQGVRTGLYF. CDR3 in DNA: TGTGCCAGCAGCCAGGGGGTTCGGACAGGACTGTATTTT.

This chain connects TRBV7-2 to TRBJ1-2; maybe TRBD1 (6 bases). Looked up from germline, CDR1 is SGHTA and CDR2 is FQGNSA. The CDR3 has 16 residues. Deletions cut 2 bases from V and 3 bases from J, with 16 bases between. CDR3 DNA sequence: TGTGCCAGCAGCTTACTTAACAGGGCTTTCGACTATGGCTACACCTTC. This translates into CASSLLNRAFDYGYTF.

CDR3 DNA sequence: TGTGCCAGCAGCTTAGACAGCGGGAGAGGGGACGAGCAGTACTTC. Its protein is CASSLDSGRGDEQYF. The genes are TRBV11-3 and TRBJ2-7, with TRBD2 matching over 8 bases. The J segment lost 5 bases and the V segment lost 0 bases, leaving 6 bases of the junction unmatched. The V gene's germline CDR1 is SGHNT and CDR2 YENEEA. The CDR3 covers 15 residues.

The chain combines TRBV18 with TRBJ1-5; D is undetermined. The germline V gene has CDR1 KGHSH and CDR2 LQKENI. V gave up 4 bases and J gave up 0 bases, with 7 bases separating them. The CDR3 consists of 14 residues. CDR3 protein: CASSLDNSNQPQHF. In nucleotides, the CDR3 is TGTGCCAGCTCACTCGACAATAGCAATCAGCCCCAGCATTTT.

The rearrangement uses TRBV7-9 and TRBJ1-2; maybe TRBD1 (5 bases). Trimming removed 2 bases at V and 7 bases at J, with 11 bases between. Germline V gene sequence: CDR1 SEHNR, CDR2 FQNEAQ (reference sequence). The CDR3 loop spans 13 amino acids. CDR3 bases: TGTGCCAGCAGCTTAAGCAGGGTCGGTGGCTACACCTTC. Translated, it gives CASSLSRVGGYTF.

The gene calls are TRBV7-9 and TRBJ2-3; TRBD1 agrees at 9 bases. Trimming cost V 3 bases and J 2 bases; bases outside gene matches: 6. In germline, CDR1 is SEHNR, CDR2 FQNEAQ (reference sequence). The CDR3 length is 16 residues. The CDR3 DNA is TGTGCCAGCAGCTTCCCGAACAGGGGGCCCACAGATACGCAGTATTTT. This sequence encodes CASSFPNRGPTDTQYF. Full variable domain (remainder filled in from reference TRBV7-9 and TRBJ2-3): DTGVSQNPRHKITKRGQNVTFRCDPISEHNRLYWYRQTLGQGPEFLTYFQNEAQLEKSRLLSDRFSAERPKGSFSTLEIQRTEQGDSAMYLCASSFPNRGPTDTQYFGPGTRLTVL.

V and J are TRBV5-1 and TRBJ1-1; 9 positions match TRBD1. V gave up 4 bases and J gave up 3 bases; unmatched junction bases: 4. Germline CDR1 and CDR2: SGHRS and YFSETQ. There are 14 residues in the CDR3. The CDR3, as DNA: TGCGCCAGCAGCCTTGGACAGGGGTACACTGAAGCTTTCTTT. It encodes CASSLGQGYTEAFF.

CDR3 bases: TGTGCCAGCAGTTCCGGACAGGGGTCGGGCGAGCAGTACTTC. Translating gives CASSSGQGSGEQYF. The chain links TRBV28 to TRBJ2-7, with 9 bases lining up with TRBD1. The germline V gene has CDR1 MDHEN and CDR2 SYDVKM. There are 14 residues in the CDR3. V trimming: 4 bases; J trimming: 6 bases; junction bases outside the gene matches: 7. The full variable domain, with the rest looked up from reference TRBV28 and TRBJ2-7, is DVKVTQSSRYLVKRTGEKVFLECVQDMDHENMFWYRQDPGLGLRLIYFSYDVKMKEKGDIPEGYSVSREKKERFSLILESASTNQTSMYLCASSSGQGSGEQYFGPGTRLTVT.

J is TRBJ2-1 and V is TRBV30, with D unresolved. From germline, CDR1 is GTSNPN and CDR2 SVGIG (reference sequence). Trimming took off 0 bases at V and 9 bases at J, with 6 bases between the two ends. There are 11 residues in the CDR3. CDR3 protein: CAWSVQSEQFF. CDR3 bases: TGTGCCTGGAGTGTCCAATCTGAGCAGTTCTTC.

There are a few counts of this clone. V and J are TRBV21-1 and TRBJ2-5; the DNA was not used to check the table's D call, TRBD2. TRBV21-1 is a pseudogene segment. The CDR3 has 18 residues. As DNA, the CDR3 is TGTGCCAGCAGCAAAAGATCTAGCGGGGGGTCGTACCAAGAGACCCAGTACTTC. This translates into CASSKRSSGGSYQETQYF.

CDR3 bases: TGTGCCAGCAGCCCCAAATGGCGGGGGCGTACAGATACGCAGTATTTT. It yields the protein CASSPKWRGRTDTQYF. The chain joins TRBV9 to TRBJ2-3, with D tentatively TRBD2 (7 bases). The CDR3 runs to 16 residues. V dropped 4 bases and J dropped 3 bases, with 18 bases sitting between them. CDR1 is SGDLS and CDR2 is YYNGEE in the germline V gene. The full variable domain, completed using reference TRBV9 and TRBJ2-3, is DSGVTQTPKHLITATGQRVTLRCSPRSGDLSVYWYQQSLDQGLQFLIQYYNGEERAKGNILERFSAQQFPDLHSELNLSSLELGDSALYFCASSPKWRGRTDTQYFGPGTRLTVL.

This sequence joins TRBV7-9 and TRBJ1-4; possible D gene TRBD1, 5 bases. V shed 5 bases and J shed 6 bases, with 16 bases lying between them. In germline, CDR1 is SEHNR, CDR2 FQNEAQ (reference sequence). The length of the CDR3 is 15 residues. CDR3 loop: CASSARVSVDEKLFF. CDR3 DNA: TGTGCCAGCAGCGCCAGGGTGAGCGTCGATGAAAAACTGTTTTTT.

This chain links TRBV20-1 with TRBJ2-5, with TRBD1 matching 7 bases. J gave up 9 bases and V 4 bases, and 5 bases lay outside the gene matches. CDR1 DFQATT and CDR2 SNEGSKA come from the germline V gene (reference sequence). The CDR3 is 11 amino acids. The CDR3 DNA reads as TGCAGTGCTACCCCGGGGACAGCCCAGTACTTC. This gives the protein CSATPGTAQYF.

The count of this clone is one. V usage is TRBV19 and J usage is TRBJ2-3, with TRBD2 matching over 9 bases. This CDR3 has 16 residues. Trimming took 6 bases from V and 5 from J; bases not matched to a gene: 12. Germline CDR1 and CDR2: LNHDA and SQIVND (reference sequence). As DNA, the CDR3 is TGTGCCAGTAGCCCGAGGGCGGGGGGGCCGGGAGATACGCAGTATTTT. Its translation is CASSPRAGGPGDTQYF.

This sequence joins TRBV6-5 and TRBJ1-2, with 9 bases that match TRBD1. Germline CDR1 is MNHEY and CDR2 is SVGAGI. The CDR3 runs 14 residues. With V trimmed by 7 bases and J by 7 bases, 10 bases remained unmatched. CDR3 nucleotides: TGTGCCAGCAAGAACAGGGGGCGCGGGAGTGGCTACACCTTC. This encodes CASKNRGRGSGYTF.

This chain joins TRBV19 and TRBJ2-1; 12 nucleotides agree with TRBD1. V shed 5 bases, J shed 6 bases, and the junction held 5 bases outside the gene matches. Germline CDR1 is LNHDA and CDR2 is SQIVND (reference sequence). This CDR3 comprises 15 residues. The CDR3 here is CASSPRDRGRNEQFF. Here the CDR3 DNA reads TGTGCCAGTAGTCCCCGGGACAGGGGGCGCAATGAGCAGTTCTTC.

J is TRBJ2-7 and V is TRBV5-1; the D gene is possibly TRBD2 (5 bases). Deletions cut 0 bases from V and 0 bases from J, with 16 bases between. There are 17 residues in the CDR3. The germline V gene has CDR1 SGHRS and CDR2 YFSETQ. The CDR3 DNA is TGCGCCAGCAGCTTGGCCGGGATTCCGATTAGCTCCTACGAGCAGTACTTC. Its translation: CASSLAGIPISSYEQYF.

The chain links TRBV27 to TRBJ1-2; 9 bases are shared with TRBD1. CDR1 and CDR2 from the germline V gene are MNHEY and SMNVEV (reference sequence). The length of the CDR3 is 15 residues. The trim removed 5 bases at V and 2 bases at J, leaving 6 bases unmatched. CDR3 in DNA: TGTGCCAGCAGTGCCCCCGGGACAGGGAACTATGGCTACACCTTC. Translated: CASSAPGTGNYGYTF.

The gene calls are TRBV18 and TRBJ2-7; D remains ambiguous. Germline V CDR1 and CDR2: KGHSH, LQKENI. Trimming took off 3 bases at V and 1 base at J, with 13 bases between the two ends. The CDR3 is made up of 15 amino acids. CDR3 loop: CASSPITSFSYEQYF. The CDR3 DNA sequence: TGTGCCAGCTCACCTATCACATCGTTTTCCTACGAGCAGTACTTC.

CDR3 in amino acids: CASSQRGIAYQETQYF. CDR3 sequence (DNA): TGTGCCAGCAGCCAAAGAGGGATAGCGTACCAAGAGACCCAGTACTTC. J is TRBJ2-5 and V is TRBV4-2, with D tentatively TRBD2 (5 bases). The CDR3 extends over 16 amino acids. CDR1 and CDR2 (germline): LGHNA, YNFKEQ. V shed 2 bases and J shed 0 bases, with 13 bases lying between them.

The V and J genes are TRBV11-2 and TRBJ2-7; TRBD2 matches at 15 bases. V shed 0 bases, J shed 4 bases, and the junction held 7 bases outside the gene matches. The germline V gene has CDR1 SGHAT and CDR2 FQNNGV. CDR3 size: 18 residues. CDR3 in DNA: TGTGCCAGCAGCTTAGAACCCGGGACTAGCGGGAGGTTTTACGAGCAGTACTTC. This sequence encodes CASSLEPGTSGRFYEQYF.

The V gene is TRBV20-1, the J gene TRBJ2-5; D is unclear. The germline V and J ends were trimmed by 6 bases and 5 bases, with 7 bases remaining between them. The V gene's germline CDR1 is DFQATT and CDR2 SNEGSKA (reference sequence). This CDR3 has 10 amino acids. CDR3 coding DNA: TGCAGTGCGTTCTATGAGACCCAGTACTTC. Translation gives CSAFYETQYF.

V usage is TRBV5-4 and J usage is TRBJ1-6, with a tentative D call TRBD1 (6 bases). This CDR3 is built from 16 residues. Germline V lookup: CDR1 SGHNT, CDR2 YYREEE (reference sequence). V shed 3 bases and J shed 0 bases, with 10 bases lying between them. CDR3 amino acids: CASSSRGSSYNSPLHF. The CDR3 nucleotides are TGTGCCAGCAGCTCCAGGGGCAGCTCCTATAATTCACCCCTCCACTTT.

CDR3 DNA sequence: TGTGCCAGCAGTTACAGGGGGGGCGCTTCCAATGGCTACACCTTC. It is translated as CASSYRGGASNGYTF. This chain links TRBV6-5 with TRBJ1-2, with D possibly matching TRBD1 (6 bases). The germline CDR1 and CDR2 sequences are MNHEY and SVGAGI. The CDR3 is made up of 15 amino acids. The V end lost 2 bases, the J end lost 6 bases, and 16 bases lay between the germline ends.

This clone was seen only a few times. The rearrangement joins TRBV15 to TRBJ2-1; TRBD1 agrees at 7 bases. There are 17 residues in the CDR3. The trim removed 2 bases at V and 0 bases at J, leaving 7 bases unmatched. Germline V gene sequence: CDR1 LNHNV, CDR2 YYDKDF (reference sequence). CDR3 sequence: CATSRFPGDSSYNEQFF. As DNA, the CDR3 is TGTGCCACCAGCAGATTCCCTGGGGACAGCTCCTACAATGAGCAGTTCTTC. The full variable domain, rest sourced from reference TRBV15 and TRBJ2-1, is DAMVIQNPRYQVTQFGKPVTLSCSQTLNHNVMYWYQQKSSQAPKLLFHYYDKDFNNEADTPDNFQSRRPNTSFCFLDIRSPGLGDTAMYLCATSRFPGDSSYNEQFFGPGTRLTVL.

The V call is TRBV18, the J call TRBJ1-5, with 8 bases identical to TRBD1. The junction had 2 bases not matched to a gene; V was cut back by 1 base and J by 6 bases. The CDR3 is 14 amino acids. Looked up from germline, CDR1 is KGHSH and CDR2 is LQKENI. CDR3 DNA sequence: TGTGCCAGCTCACCACGGACAGGGAGTCAGCCCCAGCATTTT. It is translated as CASSPRTGSQPQHF.

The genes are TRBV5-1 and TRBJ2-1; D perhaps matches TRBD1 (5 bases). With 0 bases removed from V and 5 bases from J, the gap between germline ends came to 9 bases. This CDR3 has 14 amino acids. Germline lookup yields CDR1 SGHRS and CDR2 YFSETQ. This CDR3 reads CASSLETVDNEQFF. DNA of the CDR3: TGCGCCAGCAGCTTGGAGACAGTAGACAATGAGCAGTTCTTC.

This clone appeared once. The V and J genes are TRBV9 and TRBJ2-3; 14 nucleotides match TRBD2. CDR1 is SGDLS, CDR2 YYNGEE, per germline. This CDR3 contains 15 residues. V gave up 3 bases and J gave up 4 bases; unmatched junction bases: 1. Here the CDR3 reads CASSGLAGGPDTQYF. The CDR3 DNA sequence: TGTGCCAGCAGCGGACTAGCGGGAGGGCCAGATACGCAGTATTTT.

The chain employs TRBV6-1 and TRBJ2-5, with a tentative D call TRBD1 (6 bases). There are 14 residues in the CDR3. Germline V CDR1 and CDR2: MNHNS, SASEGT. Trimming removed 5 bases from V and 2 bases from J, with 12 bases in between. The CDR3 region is CASSSLGHQETQYF. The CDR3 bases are TGTGCCAGCAGTTCCTTGGGACATCAAGAGACCCAGTACTTC.

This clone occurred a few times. The CDR3 region is CASSPRQGVSPLHF. CDR3 bases: TGTGCCAGCAGCCCTCGGCAGGGGGTTTCACCCCTCCACTTT. J is TRBJ1-6 and V is TRBV5-4; 7 positions agree with TRBD1. The length of the CDR3 is 14 residues. V gave up 4 bases and J gave up 9 bases; unmatched junction bases: 7. Germline V gene sequence: CDR1 SGHNT, CDR2 YYREEE (reference sequence).

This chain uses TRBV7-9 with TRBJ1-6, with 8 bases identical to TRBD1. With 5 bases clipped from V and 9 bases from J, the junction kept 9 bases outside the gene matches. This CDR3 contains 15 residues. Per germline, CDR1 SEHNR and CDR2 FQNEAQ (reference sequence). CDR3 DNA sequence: TGTGCCAGCAGCCGTACAGGGGGTTCTGGTTCACCCCTCCACTTT. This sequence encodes CASSRTGGSGSPLHF.

As DNA, the CDR3 is TGTGCCAGCAGCTTGGCCGGGACAGGGGTCTACGAGCAGTACTTC. This codes for CASSLAGTGVYEQYF. The chain employs TRBV5-5 and TRBJ2-7, with 10 bases aligning to TRBD1. The CDR3 loop spans 15 amino acids. Germline trimming cut 0 bases from V and 3 bases from J; bases unmatched to any gene: 3. CDR1 is SGHKS and CDR2 is YYEKEE in the germline V gene (reference sequence).